The clone carrying this T cell receptor (beta chain) was detected many times. CDR3 regions were amplified by Arm-PCR using iRepertoire HTBI primers to build TCR beta libraries. MiXCR, run by TCRdb on the multiplex PCR reads, gives a single entry per CDR3 protein. Here the sample spans 420,000 or so distinct CDR3 sequences, roughly 15% being singletons. The data are from a study of regulatory T cells in long-lasting Graves disease. Time point indicated: newly diagnosed GD, antithyroid drugs for less than 3 months. There was RNA extracted from PBMCs, and the TCR library was made from it. This CDR3 is 16 amino acids long. Germline V gene data show CDR1 as SEHNR and CDR2 as FQNEAQ (reference sequence). Trimming removed 2 bases at V and 2 bases at J, with 15 bases between. This same sample was also part of a study on T cells in Graves' hyperthyroidism and ophthalmopathy. That work adds: Expanded thyroid clonotypes (above 0.001) were mostly also found in blood.

This receptor was identified in a young woman with Graves disease. The sample was peripheral blood mononuclear cells (PBMCs), taken at new diagnosis, from a patient treated with antithyroid drugs. The chain employs TRBV7-9 and TRBJ2-5, with D hard to call. The CDR3, as DNA: TGTGCCAGCAGCTTAAGGATGGTCTCGCGACAAGAGACCCAGTACTTC. Amino acids: CASSLRMVSRQETQYF.